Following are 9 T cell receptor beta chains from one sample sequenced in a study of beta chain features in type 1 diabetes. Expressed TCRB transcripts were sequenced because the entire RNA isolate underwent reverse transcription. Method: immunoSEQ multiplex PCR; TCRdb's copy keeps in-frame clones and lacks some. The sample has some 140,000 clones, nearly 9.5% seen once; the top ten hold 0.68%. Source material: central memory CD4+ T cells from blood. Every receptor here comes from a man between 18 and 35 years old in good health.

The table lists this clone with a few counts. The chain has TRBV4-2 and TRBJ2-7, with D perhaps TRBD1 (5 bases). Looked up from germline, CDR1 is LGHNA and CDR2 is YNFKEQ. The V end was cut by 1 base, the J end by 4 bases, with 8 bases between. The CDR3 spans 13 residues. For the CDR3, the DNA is TGTGCCAGCAGCCAAGGACACAGGTACGAGCAGTACTTC. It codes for CASSQGHRYEQYF.

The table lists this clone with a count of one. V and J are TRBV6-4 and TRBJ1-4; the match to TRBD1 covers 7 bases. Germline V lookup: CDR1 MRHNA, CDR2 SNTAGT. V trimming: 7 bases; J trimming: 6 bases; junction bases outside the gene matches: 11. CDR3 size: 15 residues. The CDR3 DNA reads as TGTGCCAGCACTCCCGCGGGACAGCCGGATGAAAAACTGTTTTTT. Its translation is CASTPAGQPDEKLFF.

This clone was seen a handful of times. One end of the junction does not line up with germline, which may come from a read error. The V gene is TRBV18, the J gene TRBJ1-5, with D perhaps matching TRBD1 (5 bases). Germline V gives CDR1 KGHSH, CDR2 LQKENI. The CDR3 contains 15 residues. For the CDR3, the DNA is TGTGCCAGCTCACCACCGGGGGGAAGCAGTCAGCCCCAGCATTTT. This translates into CASSPPGGSSQPQHF.

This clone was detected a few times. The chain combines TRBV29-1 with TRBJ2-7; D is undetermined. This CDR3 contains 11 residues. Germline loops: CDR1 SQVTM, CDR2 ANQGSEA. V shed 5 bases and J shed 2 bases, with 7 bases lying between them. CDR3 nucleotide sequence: TGCAGCGTTAAAGGCGCCTACGAGCAGTACTTC. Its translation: CSVKGAYEQYF.

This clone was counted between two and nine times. The chain's CDR3 is CASSYSSRGYGYTF. In DNA, the CDR3 is TGTGCCAGCAGTTACTCAAGCAGGGGCTATGGCTACACCTTC. J is TRBJ1-2 and V is TRBV6-5, with D perhaps matching TRBD1 (6 bases). With 0 bases removed from V and 4 bases from J, the gap between germline ends came to 9 bases. The CDR3 has 14 residues. Germline V CDR1 and CDR2: MNHEY, SVGAGI.

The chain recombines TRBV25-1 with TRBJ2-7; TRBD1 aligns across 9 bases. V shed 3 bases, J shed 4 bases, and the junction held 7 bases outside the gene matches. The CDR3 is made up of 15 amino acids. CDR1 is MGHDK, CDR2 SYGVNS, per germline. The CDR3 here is CASSDRGTGKYEQYF. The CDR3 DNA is TGTGCCAGCAGTGATCGAGGGACAGGGAAATACGAGCAGTACTTC.

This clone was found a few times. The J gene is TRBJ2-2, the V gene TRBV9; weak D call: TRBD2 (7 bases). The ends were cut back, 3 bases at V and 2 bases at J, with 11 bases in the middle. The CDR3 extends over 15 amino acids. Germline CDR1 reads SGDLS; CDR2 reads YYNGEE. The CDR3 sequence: CASSARGANTGELFF. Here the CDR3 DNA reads TGTGCCAGCAGCGCCCGGGGGGCCAACACCGGGGAGCTGTTTTTT.

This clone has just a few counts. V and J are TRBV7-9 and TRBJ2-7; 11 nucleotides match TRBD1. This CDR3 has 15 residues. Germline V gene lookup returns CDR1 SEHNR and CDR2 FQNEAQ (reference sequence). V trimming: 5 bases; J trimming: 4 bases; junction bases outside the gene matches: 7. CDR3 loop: CASSQRTGGSYEQYF. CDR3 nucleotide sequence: TGTGCCAGCAGCCAAAGGACAGGGGGCTCATACGAGCAGTACTTC.

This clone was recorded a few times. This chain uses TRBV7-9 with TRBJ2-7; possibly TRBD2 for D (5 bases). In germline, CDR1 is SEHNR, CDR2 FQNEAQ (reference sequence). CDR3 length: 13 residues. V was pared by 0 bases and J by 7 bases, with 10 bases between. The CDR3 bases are TGTGCCAGCAGCTTAGCGTCCGGGGTTGAGCAGTACTTC. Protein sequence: CASSLASGVEQYF.